This record looks at one T cell receptor beta chain sequence and its context. Its matching antigen is unknown. This record belongs to a study of CD8 T cells in Susac syndrome. The study's findings and limits: An acknowledgment was made by the study that its TCR sequencing and HLA analysis involved relatively few individuals.

RNA totalling about 0.45 to 1 ug underwent reverse transcription with random hexamers. One entry per CDR3 protein results from TCRdb running MiXCR on the immunoSEQ multiplex PCR reads. The sample has 170,000 or so distinct CDR3 sequences, roughly 96% seen once. The multiple sclerosis control group consisted of treatment-naive patients whose relapsing-remitting disease, which was either stable or active, fulfilled revised McDonald criteria. The CDR3 spans 15 residues. Germline V lookup: CDR1 LGHDT, CDR2 YNNKEL (reference sequence). J gave up 2 bases and V 5 bases, and 5 bases lay outside the gene matches.

The chain combines TRBV3-1 with TRBJ2-3; 9 positions match TRBD2. The sequence derives from a human donor with multiple sclerosis. Material for sequencing was CD8+ T cells from PBMCs. DNA of the CDR3: TGTGCCAGCAGCATACGACTAGCGGTCACAGATACGCAGTATTTT. Translation: CASSIRLAVTDTQYF.